This T cell receptor (beta chain) was recorded in a study of blood T cell repertoires in COVID-19. Study-wide background: Researchers got acute and convalescent COVID-19 samples from the United States, Italy and Spain.

Germline CDR1 SNHLY, CDR2 FYNNEI. This CDR3 is 15 amino acids long. V dropped 10 bases and J dropped 2 bases, with 19 bases sitting between them. In the original workflow: Researchers report that nucleated cell counts were estimated from reference gene primer amplification. Assay used: immunoSEQ multiplex PCR; TCRdb lists only in-frame clones, some missing. V and J calls plus clone size are reproduced from that table; the DNA served to infer D and trimming. This sample yields some 180,000 clones, of which about four fifths are seen a single time; 2.5% to 3% belongs to the top ten. The clonotype originates from a woman over 75 with COVID-19, enrolled during active disease. The chain joins TRBV2 to TRBJ2-3, with D possibly being TRBD1 (6 bases). The sequenced material came from peripheral blood. The chain's CDR3 is CAISTPQGFTDTQYF. The DNA for the CDR3 is TGTGCCATATCTACGCCCCAGGGGTTCACAGATACGCAGTATTTT.